This paragraph reports one T cell receptor (beta chain). Its antigen is undetermined. This sample was included in a study of cytomegalovirus exposure and HLA in healthy donors. The V end lost 0 bases, the J end lost 6 bases, and 15 bases lay between the germline ends. Germline-derived CDR1 and CDR2 are LGHNA and YSLEER. This CDR3 has 16 residues. Findings of the study overall: There were some V segments, including TRBV6-2 and TRBV6-3, excluded as indistinguishable. Most sequenced TCRs were rare (though some public TCRs occurred in many donors). There were around 160 TCR beta chains listed as cytomegalovirus-associated.

The study ran its PCR with 60 Vbeta and 13 Jbeta primers. Methods used by the authors: It was a later analysis that counted 83 million or so unique TCR beta chains, of which roughly 11 million were shared. Assay used: immunoSEQ multiplex PCR; TCRdb lists only in-frame clones, some missing. V and J calls and clone size follow that table, whereas D and trimming were derived from the DNA. The sample consists of about 170,000 clones, around 80% of them appearing once. Sequenced: PBMCs. This clonotype originated in a woman aged 25 to 45 in good health and CMV-seropositive. The chain couples TRBV4-3 to TRBJ2-1; tentatively, D is TRBD2 (6 bases). CDR3 nucleotide sequence: TGCGCCAGCAGCCAAGAGGGTAGCGGACCCCTCAATGAGCAGTTCTTC. Translating it yields CASSQEGSGPLNEQFF.